This T cell receptor (beta chain) was found in a study of response to subunit inactivated influenza vaccine. The CDR3 extends over 11 amino acids. The ends were cut back, 3 bases at V and 5 bases at J, with 3 bases in the middle. Per the germline V gene, CDR1 is LGHNA and CDR2 is YSLEER. The study, taken as a whole, reports: The authors suggested that few new T cells are recruited per seasonal influenza vaccination.

Notes on this clonotype: Its antigen is not known.

TCRdb itself ran the RT-PCR reads through MiXCR, one entry per CDR3 protein. The data show more than 550,000 distinct CDR3 sequences, approximately 12% seen once. This material consisted of PBMCs from blood, taken on the day of vaccination. The clonotype comes from a man aged 45 to 65 who received an inactivated influenza vaccine. The chain has TRBV4-3 and TRBJ2-3; D not certain. CDR3 in DNA: TGCGCCAGCAGCCAGGAAGATACGCAGTATTTT. It encodes CASSQEDTQYF.